These 5 T cell receptor beta chains originate from one sample sequenced in a study of blood T cell repertoires in COVID-19. Using immunoSEQ multiplex PCR, the repertoire was profiled, and TCRdb retains in-frame clones only, with some absent. There are about 210,000 clones in the sample; around 87% occur only once, and over 2.5% lies in the top ten. The sequenced material came from peripheral blood. These receptors all come from a man between 60 and 70 years old with acute or convalescent COVID-19.

The rearrangement links TRBV30 to TRBJ2-7; the match to TRBD2 covers 10 bases. CDR1 is GTSNPN, CDR2 SVGIG, per germline (reference sequence). V shed 1 base, J shed 4 bases, and the junction held 13 bases outside the gene matches. This CDR3 region has 17 residues. CDR3 DNA: TGTGCCTGGAGTGGGACTAGCGGAATTGAGGCCAGGTACGAGCAGTACTTC. This codes for CAWSGTSGIEARYEQYF.

The count of this clone is one. The chain carries TRBV14 and TRBJ2-2, with TRBD1 matching 7 bases. Looked up from germline, CDR1 is SGHDN and CDR2 is FVKESK. Trimming removed 4 bases from V and 0 bases from J; junction bases left unmatched: 14. The length of the CDR3 is 19 residues. CDR3 in DNA: TGTGCCAGCAGCCTTAACTACGACAGGGCCCTTTCGAACACCGGGGAGCTGTTTTTT. The encoded protein is CASSLNYDRALSNTGELFF.

The chain is built from TRBV7-9 and TRBJ2-3; 10 nucleotides agree with TRBD2. The germline V gene has CDR1 SEHNR and CDR2 FQNEAQ (reference sequence). The junction had 6 bases not matched to a gene; V was cut back by 1 base and J by 2 bases. This CDR3 has 17 residues. This CDR3 reads CASSLGSSGGDTDTQYF. The CDR3 DNA reads TGTGCCAGCAGCTTAGGTTCTAGCGGGGGAGACACAGATACGCAGTATTTT.

V is TRBV6-2 or TRBV6-3 and J is TRBJ1-1, with a weak D call TRBD1 (6 bases). V lost 3 bases and J lost 1, with 18 bases in between. CDR1 and CDR2 from the germline V gene are MNHEY and SVGEGT. The CDR3 has 17 amino acids. The CDR3: CASSYFRPGTRNTEAFF. In DNA, the CDR3 is TGTGCCAGCAGTTATTTCCGCCCCGGGACACGGAACACTGAAGCTTTCTTT.

The chain joins TRBV14 to TRBJ2-7; no clear D. Germline CDR1 is SGHDN and CDR2 is FVKESK. CDR3 length: 14 residues. With 0 bases removed from V and 4 bases from J, the gap between germline ends came to 10 bases. The CDR3 bases are TGTGCCAGCAGCCAAGATAGTGTAGCTTACGAGCAGTACTTC. Protein sequence: CASSQDSVAYEQYF.